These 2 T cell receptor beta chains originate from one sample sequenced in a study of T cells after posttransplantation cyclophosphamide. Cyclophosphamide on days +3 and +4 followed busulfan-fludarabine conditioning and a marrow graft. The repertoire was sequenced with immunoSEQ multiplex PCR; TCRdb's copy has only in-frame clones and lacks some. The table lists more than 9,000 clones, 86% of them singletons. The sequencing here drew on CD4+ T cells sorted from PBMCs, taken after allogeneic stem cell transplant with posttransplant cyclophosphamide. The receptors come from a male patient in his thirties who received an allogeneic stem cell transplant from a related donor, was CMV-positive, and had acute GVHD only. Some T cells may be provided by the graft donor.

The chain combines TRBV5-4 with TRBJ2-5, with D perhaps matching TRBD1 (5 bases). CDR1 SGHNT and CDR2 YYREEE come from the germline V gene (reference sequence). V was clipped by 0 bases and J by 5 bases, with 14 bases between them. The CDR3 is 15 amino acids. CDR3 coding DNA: TGTGCCAGCAGCTTGGCTCGTCAGGGTATCGAGACCCAGTACTTC. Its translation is CASSLARQGIETQYF.

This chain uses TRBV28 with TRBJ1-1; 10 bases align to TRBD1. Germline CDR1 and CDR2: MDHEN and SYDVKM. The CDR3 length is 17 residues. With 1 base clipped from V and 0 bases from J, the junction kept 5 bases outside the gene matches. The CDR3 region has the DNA TGTGCCAGCAGTTTATTGGGGACAGGGGATTTGAACACTGAAGCTTTCTTT. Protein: CASSLLGTGDLNTEAFF.